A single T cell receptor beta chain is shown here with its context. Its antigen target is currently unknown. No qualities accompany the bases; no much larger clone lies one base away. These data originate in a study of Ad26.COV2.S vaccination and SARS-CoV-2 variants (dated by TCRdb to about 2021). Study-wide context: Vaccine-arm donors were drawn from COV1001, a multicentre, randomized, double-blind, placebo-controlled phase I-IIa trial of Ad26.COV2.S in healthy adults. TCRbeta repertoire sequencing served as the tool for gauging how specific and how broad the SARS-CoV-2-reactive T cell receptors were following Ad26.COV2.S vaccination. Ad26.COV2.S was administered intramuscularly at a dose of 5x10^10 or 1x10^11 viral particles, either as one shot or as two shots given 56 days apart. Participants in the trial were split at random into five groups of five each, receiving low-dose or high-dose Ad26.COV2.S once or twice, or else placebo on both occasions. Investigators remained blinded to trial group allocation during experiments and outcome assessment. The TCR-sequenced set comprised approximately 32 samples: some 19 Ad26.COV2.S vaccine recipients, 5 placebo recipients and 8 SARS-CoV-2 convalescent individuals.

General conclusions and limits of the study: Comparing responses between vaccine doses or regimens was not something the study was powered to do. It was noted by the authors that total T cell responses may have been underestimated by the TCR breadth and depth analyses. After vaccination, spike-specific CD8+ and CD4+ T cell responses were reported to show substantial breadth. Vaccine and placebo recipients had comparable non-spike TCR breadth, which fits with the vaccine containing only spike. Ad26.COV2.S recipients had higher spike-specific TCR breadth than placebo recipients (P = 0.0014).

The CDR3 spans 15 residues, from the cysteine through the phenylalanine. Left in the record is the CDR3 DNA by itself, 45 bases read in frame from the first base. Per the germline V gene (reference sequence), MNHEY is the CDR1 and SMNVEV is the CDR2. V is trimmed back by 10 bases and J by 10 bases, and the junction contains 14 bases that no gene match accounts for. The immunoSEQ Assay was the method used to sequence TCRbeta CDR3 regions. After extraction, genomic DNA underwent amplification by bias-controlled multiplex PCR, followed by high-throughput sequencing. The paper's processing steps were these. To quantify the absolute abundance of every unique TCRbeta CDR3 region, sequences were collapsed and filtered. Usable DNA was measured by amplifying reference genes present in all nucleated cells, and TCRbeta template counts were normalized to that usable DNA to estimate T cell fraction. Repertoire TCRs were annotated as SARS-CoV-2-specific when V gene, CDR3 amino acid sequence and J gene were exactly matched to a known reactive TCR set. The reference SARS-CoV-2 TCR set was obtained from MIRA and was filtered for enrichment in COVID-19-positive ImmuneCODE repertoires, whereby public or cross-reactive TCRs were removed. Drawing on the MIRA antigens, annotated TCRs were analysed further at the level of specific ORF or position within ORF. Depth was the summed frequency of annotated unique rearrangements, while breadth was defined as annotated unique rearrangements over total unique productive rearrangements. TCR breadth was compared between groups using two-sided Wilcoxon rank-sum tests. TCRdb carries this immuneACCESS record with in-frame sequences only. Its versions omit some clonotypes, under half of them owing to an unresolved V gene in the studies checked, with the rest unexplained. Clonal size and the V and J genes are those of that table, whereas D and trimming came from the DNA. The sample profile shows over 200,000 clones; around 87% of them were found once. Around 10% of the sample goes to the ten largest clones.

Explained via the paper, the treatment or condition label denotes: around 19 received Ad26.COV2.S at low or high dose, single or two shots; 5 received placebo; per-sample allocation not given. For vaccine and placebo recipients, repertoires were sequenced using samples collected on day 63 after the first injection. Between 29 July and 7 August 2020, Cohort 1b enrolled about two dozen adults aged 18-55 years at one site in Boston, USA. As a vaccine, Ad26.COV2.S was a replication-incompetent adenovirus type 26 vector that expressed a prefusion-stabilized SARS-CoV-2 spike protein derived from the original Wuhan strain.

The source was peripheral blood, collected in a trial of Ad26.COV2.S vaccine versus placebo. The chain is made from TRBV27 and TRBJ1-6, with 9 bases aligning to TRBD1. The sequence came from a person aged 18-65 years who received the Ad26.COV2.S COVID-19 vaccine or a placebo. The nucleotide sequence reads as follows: TGTGCCAACACCCCCGGAACAGGGGGCGGATCACCCCTCCACTTT. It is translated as CANTPGTGGGSPLHF.